Listed below are T cell receptor beta chains from one sample, sequenced in a study of shared clonotypes between healthy human individuals. The protocol was immunoSEQ multiplex PCR, while the TCRdb copy is restricted to in-frame clones and leaves out a portion. Here the sample spans fewer than 400,000 clones, roughly 70% being singletons. The sample consisted of memory CD4+ T cells sorted from blood. The receptors originated from a man aged 25 to 40 in good health. CDR3s leave out the opening cysteine and the closing phenylalanine or tryptophan. Each record gives: CDR3 protein, V gene, J gene, D gene. The D gene is left open where the match is weak.

CDR3: ASTKVDRGPIYGYT
V: TRBV5-4
J: TRBJ1-2
D: TRBD1

CDR3: ASSQDPSGEQF
V: TRBV4-3
J: TRBJ2-1
D: -

CDR3: ASSYSVISEQY
V: TRBV6-5
J: TRBJ2-7
D: -

CDR3: ASSLGGGWDTQY
V: TRBV28
J: TRBJ2-3
D: TRBD2

CDR3: ASSGTSGLTNTGELF
V: TRBV18
J: TRBJ2-2
D: TRBD2

CDR3: ASSRTVGTGELF
V: TRBV10-2
J: TRBJ2-2
D: -

CDR3: ASSRLAGGTDTQY
V: TRBV5-1
J: TRBJ2-3
D: TRBD2

CDR3: SARDETSV
V: TRBV20-1
J: TRBJ2-1
D: TRBD2

CDR3: ASSIGTSRDTQY
V: TRBV28
J: TRBJ2-3
D: TRBD2

CDR3: ASRGTINTEAF
V: TRBV6-5
J: TRBJ1-1
D: -

CDR3: SAIRGQQQF
V: TRBV20-1
J: TRBJ2-1
D: TRBD1

CDR3: ASSIVRSSTTVTEAF
V: TRBV19
J: TRBJ1-1
D: -

CDR3: ASSLDSRGNTIY
V: TRBV5-1
J: TRBJ1-3
D: -

CDR3: ASSFITSGGYEQF
V: TRBV5-6
J: TRBJ2-1
D: TRBD2

CDR3: ASSIDDTGELF
V: TRBV7-7
J: TRBJ2-2
D: -

CDR3: ASSPSGRSHEQY
V: TRBV6-1
J: TRBJ2-7
D: TRBD2

CDR3: AWSVRQKETQY
V: TRBV30
J: TRBJ2-5
D: -

CDR3: ASRDNEQF
V: TRBV2
J: TRBJ2-1
D: -

CDR3: ASSEDQETQY
V: TRBV18
J: TRBJ2-5
D: -

CDR3: ASSNSSGRAGELF
V: TRBV5-1
J: TRBJ2-2
D: -

CDR3: ASEAGDSGVDTQY
V: TRBV2
J: TRBJ2-3
D: TRBD2

CDR3: ASSLGGTGPPNEQF
V: TRBV5-1
J: TRBJ2-1
D: -

CDR3: ASSVGGLNSGYT
V: TRBV9
J: TRBJ1-2
D: -

CDR3: ASSLNLVGRETQY
V: TRBV7-8
J: TRBJ2-5
D: -

CDR3: ASSESGGDYTDTQY
V: TRBV25-1
J: TRBJ2-3
D: TRBD2

CDR3: AGAKSSYNEQF
V: TRBV2
J: TRBJ2-1
D: -

CDR3: ASSRVLAEYNEQF
V: TRBV6-6
J: TRBJ2-1
D: TRBD2

CDR3: ASFPPGQGGDTQY
V: TRBV5-4
J: TRBJ2-3
D: -

CDR3: ASSRAGGPHNEQF
V: TRBV28
J: TRBJ2-1
D: TRBD2

CDR3: ASSEAGFGPHADTQY
V: TRBV2
J: TRBJ2-3
D: -

CDR3: ASSLGGWDTGELF
V: TRBV7-2
J: TRBJ2-2
D: -

CDR3: ASSEALRRGDEQF
V: TRBV2
J: TRBJ2-1
D: -

CDR3: ATLSRNTEAF
V: TRBV6-6
J: TRBJ1-1
D: -

CDR3: ATWTSGRKDTQY
V: TRBV2
J: TRBJ2-3
D: TRBD2

CDR3: ASSSQLGGRFD
V: TRBV7-2
J: TRBJ2-7
D: -

CDR3: ASGLTALAGAGVGEQF
V: TRBV12-5
J: TRBJ2-1
D: TRBD2

CDR3: ASSQRRLGGGGRTNTDTQY
V: TRBV4-1
J: TRBJ2-3
D: -

CDR3: ASSVGPSGANTGELF
V: TRBV2
J: TRBJ2-2
D: TRBD2

CDR3: ASSVGGLAGGSGELF
V: TRBV9
J: TRBJ2-2
D: TRBD2

CDR3: ASSPDRGPGLRKSSTDTQY
V: TRBV5-1
J: TRBJ2-3
D: TRBD1

CDR3: AWAPSGQPQH
V: TRBV30
J: TRBJ1-5
D: -

CDR3: ASSLFAGGAGELF
V: TRBV28
J: TRBJ2-2
D: -

CDR3: ASSVDGTSGIEQY
V: TRBV9
J: TRBJ2-7
D: TRBD2

CDR3: ASSESDRIQY
V: TRBV10-1
J: TRBJ2-7
D: -

CDR3: ASSLLGTSQETQY
V: TRBV5-1
J: TRBJ2-5
D: TRBD2

CDR3: ASSPSRGGIYGYT
V: TRBV5-5
J: TRBJ1-2
D: -

CDR3: ASSLSVGEAPETQY
V: TRBV27
J: TRBJ2-5
D: -

CDR3: ASSLSTDGYT
V: TRBV28
J: TRBJ1-2
D: -

CDR3: ASSGTPYEQY
V: TRBV7-2
J: TRBJ2-7
D: -

CDR3: ASSLTGANEKLF
V: TRBV6-5
J: TRBJ1-4
D: TRBD1

CDR3: ASSLAGHSNQPQH
V: TRBV5-8
J: TRBJ1-5
D: -

CDR3: ASSERLAPYEQY
V: TRBV21-1
J: TRBJ2-7
D: -

CDR3: ASSVVAGGNDEQF
V: TRBV9
J: TRBJ2-1
D: TRBD2

CDR3: ASSPEGGSDTEAF
V: TRBV2
J: TRBJ1-1
D: -

CDR3: AISEGNQGNTEAF
V: TRBV10-3
J: TRBJ1-1
D: -

CDR3: SVASGGLEQY
V: TRBV29-1
J: TRBJ2-7
D: -

CDR3: ASSPSGTPLYGYT
V: TRBV18
J: TRBJ1-2
D: -

CDR3: ASRERQGGTYEQY
V: TRBV5-6
J: TRBJ2-7
D: TRBD1

CDR3: ASSDSGRSYT
V: TRBV6-4
J: TRBJ1-2
D: -

CDR3: ASSSSDRGHGEAF
V: TRBV11-2
J: TRBJ1-1
D: TRBD1